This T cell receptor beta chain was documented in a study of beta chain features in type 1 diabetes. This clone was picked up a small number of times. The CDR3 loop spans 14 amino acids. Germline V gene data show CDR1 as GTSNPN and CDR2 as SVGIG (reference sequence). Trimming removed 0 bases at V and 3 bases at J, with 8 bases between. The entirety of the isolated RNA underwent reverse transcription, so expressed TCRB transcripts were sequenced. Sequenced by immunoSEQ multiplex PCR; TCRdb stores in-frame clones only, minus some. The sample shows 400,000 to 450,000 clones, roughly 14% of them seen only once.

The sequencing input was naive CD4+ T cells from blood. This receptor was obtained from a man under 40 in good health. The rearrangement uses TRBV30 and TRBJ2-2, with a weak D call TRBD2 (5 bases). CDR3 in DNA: TGTGCCTGGAGTGTAGCGGCCTACACCGGGGAGCTGTTTTTT. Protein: CAWSVAAYTGELFF.